This TCR beta chain was found in a study of CD8 T cells in ankylosing spondylitis. Points from the study as a whole: One TCR beta motif, made up of 7 or 8 highly homologous variants, appeared characteristic of ankylosing spondylitis blood.

MiXCR, run by TCRdb on the 5' RACE reads, gives a single entry per CDR3 protein. The sample shows fewer than 750,000 distinct CDR3 sequences, roughly 20% of them seen only once. This CDR3 has 17 amino acids. Concerning this clonotype itself: Its antigen is undetermined.

Input material: blood, either unsorted or a sorted T cell fraction (not recorded which). This TCR was recovered from a male donor with ankylosing spondylitis. The chain has TRBV21-1 and TRBJ2-3; TRBD1 was called by the table and not checked on the DNA. TRBV21-1 is given as a pseudogene. The CDR3 DNA reads as TGTGCCAGCAGCAAGGGAGACAGGGGGAAAAATGTGGATACGCAGTATTTT. Translation: CASSKGDRGKNVDTQYF.